The 5 T cell receptor beta chains reported below all come from one sample, sequenced in a study of shared clonotypes between healthy human individuals. Positive CCR7 selection of CD45RO-negative cells yielded the naive CD8 cells, and terminally differentiated effector memory CD45RA+ cells were excluded. Assay: immunoSEQ multiplex PCR; the TCRdb copy retains only in-frame clones and omits some. The sample includes roughly 2,000,000 clones, over 85% of them seen just once. Source material: naive CD8+ T cells from PBMCs. The receptors come from a man in his late teens or twenties in good health. Some clones in this sample may be carry-over from other donors' samples.

This chain uses TRBV19 with TRBJ2-1; a weak D match, TRBD1 (6 bases). The CDR3 totals 14 residues. Trimming shortened V by 3 bases and J by 10 bases, and 16 bases separated the two germline ends. From germline, CDR1 is LNHDA and CDR2 SQIVND (reference sequence). As DNA, the CDR3 is TGTGCCAGTAGTATTTGGTCTTTGGGGGCGGAGCAGTTCTTC. This translates into CASSIWSLGAEQFF.

The chain carries TRBV27 and TRBJ2-7; D is tentatively TRBD1 or TRBD2 (7 bases each). CDR3 length: 15 amino acids. Germline lookup yields CDR1 MNHEY and CDR2 SMNVEV (reference sequence). Trimming pared 2 bases from V and 2 bases from J, leaving 13 bases between. The CDR3 is CASSLRRGGTYEQYF. For the CDR3, the DNA is TGTGCCAGCAGTTTACGCAGGGGGGGCACCTACGAGCAGTACTTC.

This CDR3 is CASSANAETSGQETTGELFF. CDR3 DNA sequence: TGTGCCAGCAGCGCGAATGCTGAGACATCAGGGCAGGAGACAACCGGGGAGCTGTTTTTT. The chain couples TRBV9 to TRBJ2-2; TRBD1 might be the D (5 bases). Germline loops: CDR1 SGDLS, CDR2 YYNGEE. Trimming stripped 3 bases from V and 5 bases from J, with 29 bases between. The CDR3 runs to 20 residues.

This rearrangement joins TRBV28 to TRBJ2-7, with D unclear. Between the trimmed V and J ends, which lost 6 bases and 0 bases, there was a span of 12 bases. Germline V CDR1 and CDR2: MDHEN, SYDVKM. This CDR3 comprises 14 residues. CDR3 coding DNA: TGTGCCAGCAGGATTTTGGGCAGCTCCTACGAGCAGTACTTC. Translation: CASRILGSSYEQYF.

The DNA of the CDR3 is TGCGCCAGCAGCTTGGGACCTCAGGAGGGGGCTCTCTACGAGCAGTACTTC. Encoded protein: CASSLGPQEGALYEQYF. The chain uses TRBV5-1 and TRBJ2-7; a weak D match, TRBD1 (7 bases). Germline values: CDR1 SGHRS, CDR2 YFSETQ. Trimming took off 0 bases at V and 3 bases at J, with 19 bases between the two ends. The CDR3 is 17 residues long.